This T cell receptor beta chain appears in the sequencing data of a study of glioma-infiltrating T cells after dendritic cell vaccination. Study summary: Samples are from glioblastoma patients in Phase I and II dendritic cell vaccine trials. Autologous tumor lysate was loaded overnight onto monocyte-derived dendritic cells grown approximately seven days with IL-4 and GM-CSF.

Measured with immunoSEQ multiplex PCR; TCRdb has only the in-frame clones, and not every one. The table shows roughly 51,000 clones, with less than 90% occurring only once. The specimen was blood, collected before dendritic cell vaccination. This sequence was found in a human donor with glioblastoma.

The CDR3 here is CSVLGASQNYYEQYF. The CDR3 nucleotides are TGCAGCGTTCTGGGGGCAAGCCAAAACTACTACGAGCAGTACTTC. The chain recombines TRBV29-1 with TRBJ2-7; tentative D call: TRBD1 (6 bases). The CDR3 consists of 15 residues. Trimming shortened V by 5 bases and J by 3 bases, and 20 bases separated the two germline ends. The germline V gene encodes CDR1 SQVTM and CDR2 ANQGSEA.